Below, one T cell receptor beta chain is given with its context. V dropped 1 base and J dropped 0 bases, with 7 bases sitting between them. The germline CDR1 and CDR2 sequences are MGHRA and YSYEKL. The CDR3 consists of 15 residues. This entry belongs to a study of T cell changes during pregnancy in multiple sclerosis. The data were produced by immunoSEQ multiplex PCR, yet TCRdb's version contains in-frame clones alone and is incomplete. Here the sample spans roughly 120,000 clones, 90% to 95% being singletons. The source was peripheral blood, collected in the third trimester of pregnancy. V gene TRBV4-1 combines with J gene TRBJ1-5; D may be TRBD1 (5 bases). This TCR was sampled from a female donor with multiple sclerosis, enrolled in a pregnancy study. CDR3 sequence: CASSQATVSNQPQHF. Here the CDR3 DNA reads TGCGCCAGCAGCCAAGCGACAGTTAGCAATCAGCCCCAGCATTTT.